What follows are 2 T cell receptor beta chains derived from one specimen sequenced in a study of T cells in Graves' hyperthyroidism and ophthalmopathy. RNA transcripts were the template for amplifying TCR beta CDR3 regions. When the TCR CDR3 underwent first-round RT-PCR, the HTBI primer set was used. TCRdb fed the multiplex PCR reads into MiXCR, producing one record per CDR3 protein. The sample has roughly 550,000 distinct CDR3 sequences, about 16% seen once. The sample taken for sequencing was blood. These receptors all stem from a woman between 25 and 40 years old with Graves' ophthalmopathy.

This clonotype has a count of ten or more. V gene TRBV5-1 combines with J gene TRBJ2-1; 9 positions match TRBD1. This CDR3 region has 15 residues. Germline V CDR1 and CDR2: SGHRS, YFSETQ. Trimming at V came to 6 bases and at J to 4 bases, leaving 8 bases not matched to a gene. CDR3 sequence: CASIRTGAPYNEQFF. The CDR3 DNA reads TGCGCCAGCATCCGGACAGGGGCACCTTACAATGAGCAGTTCTTC.

Ten or more counts support this clonotype. The chain couples TRBV6-2 or TRBV6-3 to TRBJ2-1, with 7 bases aligning to TRBD2. This CDR3 has 12 residues. V dropped 2 bases and J dropped 15; count of bases not matched to a gene: 7. The germline V gene encodes CDR1 MNHEY and CDR2 SVGEGT. The CDR3 loop reads CASSYGAGAPFF. CDR3 DNA: TGTGCCAGCAGTTACGGGGCGGGAGCGCCGTTCTTC.